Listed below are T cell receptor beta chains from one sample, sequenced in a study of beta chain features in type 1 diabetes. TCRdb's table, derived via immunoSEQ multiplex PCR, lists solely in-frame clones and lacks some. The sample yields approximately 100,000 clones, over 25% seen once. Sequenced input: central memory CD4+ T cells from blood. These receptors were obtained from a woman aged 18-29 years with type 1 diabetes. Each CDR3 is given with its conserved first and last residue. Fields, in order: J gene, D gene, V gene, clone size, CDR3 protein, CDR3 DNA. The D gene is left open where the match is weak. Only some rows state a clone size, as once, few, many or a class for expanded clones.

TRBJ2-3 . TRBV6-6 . CASSYVQGGTDTQYF TGTGCCAGCAGTTACGTACAGGGCGGAACAGATACGCAGTATTTT
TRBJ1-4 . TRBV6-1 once CASIKGDTGGKLFF TGTGCCAGCATCAAGGGGGACACAGGAGGAAAACTGTTTTTT
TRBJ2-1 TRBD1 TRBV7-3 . CASSQQGAVGVYNEQFF TGTGCCAGCAGCCAACAGGGGGCTGTTGGGGTCTACAATGAGCAGTTCTTC
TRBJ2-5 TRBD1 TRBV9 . CASSVRTGDRETQYF TGTGCCAGCAGCGTCCGGACAGGGGATAGGGAGACCCAGTACTTC
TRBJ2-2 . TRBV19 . CASSFLTGELFF TGTGCCAGTAGTTTTTTAACCGGGGAGCTGTTTTTT
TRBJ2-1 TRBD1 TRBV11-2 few CASSVGTGYNEQFF TGTGCCAGCAGCGTAGGGACAGGATACAATGAGCAGTTCTTC
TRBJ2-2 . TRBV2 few CASSILSGELFF TGTGCCAGCAGTATTCTTTCTGGGGAGCTGTTTTTT
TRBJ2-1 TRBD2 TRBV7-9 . CASSPGLNTYNEQFF TGTGCCAGCAGCCCGGGACTAAACACCTACAATGAGCAGTTCTTC
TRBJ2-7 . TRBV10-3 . CATSQDGLTYEQYF TGTGCAACTTCACAGGACGGTCTTACCTACGAGCAGTACTTC
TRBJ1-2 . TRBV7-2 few CASSPQQGSRGYGYTF TGTGCCAGCAGCCCACAACAGGGTAGTCGGGGCTATGGCTACACCTTC
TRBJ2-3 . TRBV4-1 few CASSQGPGDSTDTQYF TGCGCCAGCAGCCAGGGCCCGGGAGACAGCACAGATACGCAGTATTTT
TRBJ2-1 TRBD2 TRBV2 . CASRALANNEQFF TGTGCCAGCAGAGCACTAGCGAACAATGAGCAGTTCTTC
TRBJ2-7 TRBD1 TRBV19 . CASSPRQGVLYEQYF TGTGCCAGTAGTCCCAGACAGGGGGTACTCTACGAGCAGTACTTC
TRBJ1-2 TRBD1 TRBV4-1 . CASSQAQTGGDLLGYTF TGCGCCAGCAGCCAAGCCCAGACAGGGGGCGATTTACTTGGCTACACCTTC
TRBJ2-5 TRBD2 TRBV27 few CASSFTSGSFGETQYF TGTGCCAGCAGTTTCACTAGCGGGAGTTTTGGAGAGACCCAGTACTTC
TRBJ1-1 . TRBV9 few CASSAVGGGGTEAFF TGTGCCAGCAGCGCCGTGGGAGGGGGAGGGACTGAAGCTTTCTTT
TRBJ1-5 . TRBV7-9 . CASSLTTGAQHF TGTGCCAGCAGCTTAACAACAGGCGCCCAGCATTTT
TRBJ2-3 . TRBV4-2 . CASSQDTGEILDTQYF TGTGCCAGCAGCCAAGATACTGGGGAGATCCTAGATACGCAGTATTTT
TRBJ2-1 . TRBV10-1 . CASSESRASLNEQFF TGCGCCAGCAGTGAGTCGCGGGCTAGCTTGAATGAGCAGTTCTTC
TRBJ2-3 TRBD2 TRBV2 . CASIGLAIVGNTQYF TGTGCCAGCATCGGACTAGCTATCGTTGGGAATACGCAGTATTTT
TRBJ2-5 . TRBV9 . CASSVSTGRETQYF TGTGCCAGCAGCGTCTCGACAGGCCGAGAGACCCAGTACTTC
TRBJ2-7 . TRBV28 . CATGSRGLSYEQYF TGTGCCACAGGCTCTAGAGGGCTCTCCTACGAGCAGTACTTC
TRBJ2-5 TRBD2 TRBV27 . CASRRHLAGEETQYF TGTGCCAGCAGACGACACCTAGCGGGAGAAGAGACCCAGTACTTC
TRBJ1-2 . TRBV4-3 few CASSHTGSYGYTF TGCGCCAGCAGCCATACAGGGTCCTATGGCTACACCTTC